These 26 T cell receptor beta chains came from one sample sequenced in a study of T-cell reconstitution after alpha-beta-depleted transplantation in children. Preparing the TCRbeta library involved the use of unique molecular identifiers. From the PCR reads, TCRdb called clonotypes with MiXCR, one entry per CDR3 protein. This table has about 120,000 distinct CDR3 sequences, about 21% appearing once. This material consisted of PBMCs, mostly from graft donor cells, taken 180 days after TCRalphabeta/CD19-depleted stem cell transplant. The receptors were sampled from a male patient under 10 years old who had a stem cell transplant for chronic granulomatous disease, so the T cells may come from the graft donor.

This clonotype has more than one count but fewer than ten. The genes are TRBV7-8 and TRBJ2-7; 8 positions match TRBD1. Germline lookup yields CDR1 SGHVS and CDR2 FQNEAQ. The CDR3 is 13 amino acids. The junction had 4 bases not matched to a gene; V was cut back by 5 bases and J by 4 bases. CDR3 nucleotides: TGTGCCAGCAGCGTCAACAGGGGGTACGAGCAGTACTTC. This gives the protein CASSVNRGYEQYF. The whole variable domain, filled in from reference TRBV7-8 and TRBJ2-7, reads GAGVSQSPRYKVAKRGQDVALRCDPISGHVSLFWYQQALGQGPEFLTYFQNEAQLDKSGLPSDRFFAERPEGSVSTLKIQRTQQEDSAVYLCASSVNRGYEQYFGPGTRLTVT.

The V call is TRBV19, the J call TRBJ2-3; no definite D call. V was shortened by 10 bases and J by 6 bases, with 11 bases between the two germline ends. CDR3 length equals 11 residues. In germline, CDR1 is LNHDA, CDR2 SQIVND (reference sequence). The CDR3 bases are TGTGCCACCCAAGTCGGGGATACGCAGTATTTT. Translation: CATQVGDTQYF.

This clonotype was observed a handful of times. V gene TRBV12-3 or TRBV12-4 combines with J gene TRBJ1-1, with D perhaps TRBD1 (5 bases). The CDR3 runs to 11 residues. V was clipped by 7 bases and J by 6 bases, with 9 bases between them. The CDR3 loop reads CASTAGSEAFF. The CDR3 coding sequence is TGTGCCAGCACCGCAGGGTCTGAAGCTTTCTTT.

This clonotype was observed at least ten times. The J gene is TRBJ1-1, the V gene TRBV20-1; D is unclear. V lost 4 bases to trimming and J lost 4 bases, with 10 bases between them. From germline, CDR1 is DFQATT and CDR2 SNEGSKA (reference sequence). The CDR3 contains 12 residues. The CDR3 bases are TGCAGTGCTAAAAGCGGTCCCACTGAAGCTTTCTTT. Translated: CSAKSGPTEAFF.

This chain links TRBV20-1 with TRBJ1-1, with D possibly TRBD1 on 5 matching bases. V shed 6 bases and J shed 4 bases, with 18 bases lying between them. The CDR3 loop spans 14 amino acids. The germline V gene encodes CDR1 DFQATT and CDR2 SNEGSKA (reference sequence). CDR3 in DNA: TGCAGTGCCCTAGGCGTTAAGGGGACCACTGAAGCTTTCTTT. The encoded protein is CSALGVKGTTEAFF.

The chain links TRBV11-2 to TRBJ2-7, with 11 bases fitting TRBD2. Trimming at V came to 5 bases and at J to 1 base, leaving 10 bases not matched to a gene. Germline values: CDR1 SGHAT, CDR2 FQNNGV. The CDR3 has 17 residues. Here the CDR3 DNA reads TGTGCCAGCAGCCCGCGCACTACTAGCGGGAGTTCCTACGAGCAGTACTTC. Protein sequence: CASSPRTTSGSSYEQYF. The full variable domain, in which reference TRBV11-2 and TRBJ2-7 provide the parts outside the CDR3, is EAGVAQSPRYKIIEKRQSVAFWCNPISGHATLYWYQQILGQGPKLLIQFQNNGVVDDSQLPKDRFSAERLKGVDSTLKIQPAKLEDSAVYLCASSPRTTSGSSYEQYFGPGTRLTVT.

At least ten counts were recorded for this clonotype. V and J are TRBV3-1 and TRBJ2-4, with D unresolved. This CDR3 comprises 17 residues. The ends were cut back, 1 base at V and 1 base at J, with 14 bases in the middle. Germline-derived CDR1 and CDR2 are LGHDT and YNNKEL (reference sequence). CDR3: CASSQGVGFFAKNIQYF. The CDR3, as DNA: TGTGCCAGCAGCCAAGGGGTAGGGTTTTTTGCCAAAAACATTCAGTACTTC. The full variable domain, rest sourced from reference TRBV3-1 and TRBJ2-4, is DTAVSQTPKYLVTQMGNDKSIKCEQNLGHDTMYWYKQDSKKFLKIMFSYNNKELIINETVPNRFSPKSPDKAHLNLHINSLELGDSAVYFCASSQGVGFFAKNIQYFGAGTRLSVL.

The chain uses TRBV5-5 and TRBJ2-7; TRBD2 might be the D (5 bases). The V end lost 0 bases, the J end lost 4 bases, and 14 bases lay between the germline ends. Per the germline V gene, CDR1 is SGHKS and CDR2 is YYEKEE (reference sequence). The CDR3 runs to 15 residues. CDR3 DNA: TGTGCCAGCAGCTTGGAGCGGAAAGGTTCGTACGAGCAGTACTTC. Its translation: CASSLERKGSYEQYF. The variable domain in full, with the rest retrieved from reference TRBV5-5 and TRBJ2-7, is DAGVTQSPTHLIKTRGQQVTLRCSPISGHKSVSWYQQVLGQGPQFIFQYYEKEERGRGNFPDRFSARQFPNYSSELNVNALLLGDSALYLCASSLERKGSYEQYFGPGTRLTVT.

This clonotype has at least ten counts. The chain links TRBV5-1 to TRBJ2-3, with 7 bases lining up with TRBD2. CDR1 SGHRS and CDR2 YFSETQ come from the germline V gene. V trimming: 4 bases; J trimming: 10 bases; junction bases outside the gene matches: 18. This CDR3 is 16 amino acids long. The CDR3 loop is CASSEQVAGPGRPQYF. The CDR3 bases are TGCGCCAGCAGCGAACAAGTAGCGGGCCCGGGCCGTCCGCAGTATTTT.

The chain couples TRBV20-1 to TRBJ1-2; 7 bases are shared with TRBD1. The CDR3 runs to 15 residues. Per germline, CDR1 DFQATT and CDR2 SNEGSKA (reference sequence). V trimming: 4 bases; J trimming: 8 bases; junction bases outside the gene matches: 16. The CDR3 DNA sequence: TGCAGTGCTACAGCAGGACCGGGACAGAGGGGAGGCTACACCTTC. Encoded protein: CSATAGPGQRGGYTF.

By its share, this clonotype is medium-sized. The chain has TRBV10-1 and TRBJ2-2; 7 bases line up with TRBD1. This CDR3 spans 15 amino acids. Germline values: CDR1 WNHNN, CDR2 SYGVQD (reference sequence). The ends lost 3 bases at V and 2 bases at J; junction bases unmatched: 3. The CDR3 protein is CASSDPGGNTGELFF. The CDR3 coding sequence is TGCGCCAGCAGTGACCCAGGGGGTAACACCGGGGAGCTGTTTTTT.

The genes are TRBV12-3 or TRBV12-4 and TRBJ1-5; D gene ambiguous. The CDR3 consists of 14 residues. Trimming took off 4 bases at V and 5 bases at J, with 12 bases between the two ends. CDR3 amino acids: CASSSPGPHQPQHF. CDR3 coding DNA: TGTGCCAGCAGTTCACCGGGCCCCCATCAGCCCCAGCATTTT.

A note on this clonotype: A read error may explain this, as a much larger clone is one base away. The rearrangement joins TRBV2 to TRBJ2-7; TRBD1 agrees at 9 bases. The CDR3 length is 13 residues. Germline values: CDR1 SNHLY, CDR2 FYNNEI. Here the CDR3 DNA reads TGTGCCAGCAGTGAAGTCACGGGACAGGGAGACTTCTTC. Encoded protein: CASSEVTGQGDFF.

The chain employs TRBV3-1 and TRBJ2-7, with TRBD1 identical over 9 bases. Germline CDR1 LGHDT, CDR2 YNNKEL (reference sequence). V gave up 5 bases and J gave up 3 bases; unmatched junction bases: 5. This CDR3 is 14 amino acids long. The CDR3 DNA sequence: TGTGCCAGCAGCATGGGACAGGGCGTCTACGAGCAGTACTTC. Translated, it gives CASSMGQGVYEQYF.

The V call is TRBV5-6, the J call TRBJ2-4, with D tentatively TRBD1 (6 bases). The germline gives CDR1 SGHDT, CDR2 YYEEEE. Trimming shortened V by 4 bases and J by 5 bases, and 13 bases separated the two germline ends. CDR3 length equals 14 residues. The CDR3 DNA reads TGTGCCAGCAGCCCGCCTGCAGGGGAAAACATTCAGTACTTC. Protein sequence: CASSPPAGENIQYF.

The sample holds a few counts of this clonotype. For the CDR3, the DNA is TGTGCCAGCAGTTGGACAGGGGGCGTTATCTACGAGCAGTACTTC. As protein: CASSWTGGVIYEQYF. This chain links TRBV27 with TRBJ2-7; 11 bases fit TRBD1. V was clipped by 4 bases and J by 3 bases; unmatched bases: 5. This CDR3 is built from 15 residues. CDR1 MNHEY and CDR2 SMNVEV come from the germline V gene (reference sequence).

This clonotype was found many times. This sequence joins TRBV7-9 and TRBJ2-3; D is ambiguous. Trimming removed 2 bases from V and 0 bases from J, with 12 bases in between. Germline V gives CDR1 SEHNR, CDR2 FQNEAQ (reference sequence). The CDR3 has 16 residues. In DNA, the CDR3 is TGTGCCAGCAGCTTAAGGTTGAACACTAGCACAGATACGCAGTATTTT. Translated, it gives CASSLRLNTSTDTQYF.

This clonotype was detected many times. The chain combines TRBV29-1 with TRBJ2-3, with 7 bases lining up with TRBD1. CDR3 length: 16 residues. V lost 4 bases, J lost 8 bases, and 18 bases stayed unmatched. Per germline, CDR1 SQVTM and CDR2 ANQGSEA. This CDR3 is CSVASWDSLLSRTQYF. The CDR3 coding sequence is TGCAGCGTTGCAAGCTGGGACAGCCTCTTGTCCCGTACGCAGTATTTT.

This clonotype has ten or more counts. The rearrangement joins TRBV7-9 to TRBJ2-3; D call uncertain. V lost 2 bases to trimming and J lost 2 bases, with 14 bases between them. CDR1 SEHNR and CDR2 FQNEAQ come from the germline V gene (reference sequence). The CDR3 is 16 amino acids. This chain's CDR3 is CASSLLGARPTDTQYF. CDR3 nucleotides: TGTGCCAGCAGCTTATTGGGTGCTAGGCCCACAGATACGCAGTATTTT. Using reference TRBV7-9 and TRBJ2-3 for the parts outside the CDR3, the full variable domain is DTGVSQNPRHKITKRGQNVTFRCDPISEHNRLYWYRQTLGQGPEFLTYFQNEAQLEKSRLLSDRFSAERPKGSFSTLEIQRTEQGDSAMYLCASSLLGARPTDTQYFGPGTRLTVL.

The chain uses TRBV20-1 and TRBJ2-5, with 8 bases lining up with TRBD2. V shed 6 bases, J shed 6 bases, and the junction held 12 bases outside the gene matches. CDR1 and CDR2 from the germline V gene are DFQATT and SNEGSKA (reference sequence). The CDR3 totals 14 residues. CDR3 coding DNA: TGCAGTGCACCTGGAGCGGGAGTTCGGAAGACCCAGTACTTC. Amino acid sequence: CSAPGAGVRKTQYF.

This chain uses TRBV15 with TRBJ1-5; 9 bases are a match to TRBD1. Trimming cost V 4 bases and J 7 bases; bases outside gene matches: 8. CDR1 LNHNV and CDR2 YYDKDF come from the germline V gene (reference sequence). This CDR3 has 15 residues. DNA for the CDR3: TGTGCCACCAGCAATTACAGGGGGCGTATGCAGCCCCAGCATTTT. The encoded protein is CATSNYRGRMQPQHF.

Many counts were recorded for this clonotype. This chain joins TRBV29-1 and TRBJ2-7; 7 nucleotides line up with TRBD2. Germline V gene lookup returns CDR1 SQVTM and CDR2 ANQGSEA. V trimming: 5 bases; J trimming: 0 bases; junction bases outside the gene matches: 4. This CDR3 is 13 amino acids long. The CDR3 here is CSVQGLSSYEQYF. The CDR3 DNA is TGCAGCGTTCAGGGACTAAGCTCCTACGAGCAGTACTTC.

This clonotype has at least ten counts. V and J are TRBV28 and TRBJ2-7, with 10 bases identical to TRBD2. Germline values: CDR1 MDHEN, CDR2 SYDVKM. After removal of 4 bases from V and 7 bases from J, the junction contained 19 bases not matched to a gene. This CDR3 has 18 residues. The CDR3 region is CASSYRRGLAGAEGEQYF. DNA of the CDR3: TGTGCCAGCAGTTATAGGCGGGGGCTAGCGGGAGCAGAGGGAGAGCAGTACTTC.

The chain recombines TRBV27 with TRBJ2-7; 10 positions agree with TRBD2. The CDR3 length is 16 residues. Germline V lookup: CDR1 MNHEY, CDR2 SMNVEV (reference sequence). V gave up 6 bases and J gave up 1 base; unmatched junction bases: 9. CDR3 sequence: CASSRRLAGVSYEQYF. CDR3 DNA: TGTGCCAGCAGCCGAAGACTAGCGGGCGTTTCCTACGAGCAGTACTTC.

This clonotype came up many times. This rearrangement joins TRBV29-1 to TRBJ2-1, with D possibly being TRBD2 (5 bases). The ends were cut back, 3 bases at V and 2 bases at J, with 14 bases in the middle. Per germline, CDR1 SQVTM and CDR2 ANQGSEA. CDR3 size: 15 residues. CDR3 residues: CSVDDGLAPYNEQFF. CDR3 nucleotide sequence: TGCAGCGTTGATGATGGTCTAGCTCCCTACAATGAGCAGTTCTTC.

At least ten counts were recorded for this clonotype. The chain couples TRBV7-2 to TRBJ2-1; maybe TRBD2 (5 bases). V was clipped by 5 bases and J by 9 bases, with 14 bases between them. The germline gives CDR1 SGHTA, CDR2 FQGNSA. This CDR3 comprises 13 residues. The DNA of the CDR3 is TGTGCCAGCAGCCTCTTTCTGAGCGGTGAGCAGTTCTTC. Translated, it gives CASSLFLSGEQFF. The entire variable domain, with the rest obtained from reference TRBV7-2 and TRBJ2-1, is as follows: GAGVSQSPSNKVTEKGKDVELRCDPISGHTALYWYRQSLGQGLEFLIYFQGNSAPDKSGLPSDRFSAERTGGSVSTLTIQRTQQEDSAVYLCASSLFLSGEQFFGPGTRLTVL.